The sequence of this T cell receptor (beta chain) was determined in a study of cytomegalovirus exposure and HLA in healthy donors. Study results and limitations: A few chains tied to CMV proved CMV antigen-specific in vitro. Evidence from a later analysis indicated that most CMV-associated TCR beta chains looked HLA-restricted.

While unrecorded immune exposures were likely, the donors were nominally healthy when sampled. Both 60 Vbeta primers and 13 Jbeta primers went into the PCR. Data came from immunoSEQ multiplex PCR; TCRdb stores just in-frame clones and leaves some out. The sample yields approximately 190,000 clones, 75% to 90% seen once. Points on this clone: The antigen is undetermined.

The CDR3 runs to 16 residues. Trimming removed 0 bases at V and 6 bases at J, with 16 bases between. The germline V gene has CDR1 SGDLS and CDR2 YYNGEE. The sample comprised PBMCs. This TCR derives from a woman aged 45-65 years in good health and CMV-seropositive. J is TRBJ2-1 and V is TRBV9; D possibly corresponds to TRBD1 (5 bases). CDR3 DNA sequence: TGTGCCAGCAGCGTAGTTGAGGCAGGGCAGCCCAATGAGCAGTTCTTC. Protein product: CASSVVEAGQPNEQFF.